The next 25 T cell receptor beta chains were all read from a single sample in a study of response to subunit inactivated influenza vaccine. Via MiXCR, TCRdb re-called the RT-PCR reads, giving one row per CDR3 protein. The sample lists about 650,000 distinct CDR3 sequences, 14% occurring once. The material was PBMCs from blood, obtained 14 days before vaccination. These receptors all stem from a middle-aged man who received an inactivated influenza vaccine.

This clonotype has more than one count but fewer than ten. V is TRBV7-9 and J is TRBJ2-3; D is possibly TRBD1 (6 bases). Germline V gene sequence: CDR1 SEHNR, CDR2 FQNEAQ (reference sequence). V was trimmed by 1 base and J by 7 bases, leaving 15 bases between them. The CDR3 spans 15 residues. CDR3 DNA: TGTGCCAGCAGCTTAGTTACAGGGATAAGAAATACGCAGTATTTT. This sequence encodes CASSLVTGIRNTQYF.

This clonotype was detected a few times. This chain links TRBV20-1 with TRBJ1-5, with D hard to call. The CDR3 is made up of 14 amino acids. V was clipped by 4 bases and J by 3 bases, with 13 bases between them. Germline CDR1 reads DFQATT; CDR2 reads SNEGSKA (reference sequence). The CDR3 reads CSAKGTAPNQPQHF. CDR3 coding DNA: TGCAGTGCTAAAGGCACGGCGCCCAATCAGCCCCAGCATTTT.

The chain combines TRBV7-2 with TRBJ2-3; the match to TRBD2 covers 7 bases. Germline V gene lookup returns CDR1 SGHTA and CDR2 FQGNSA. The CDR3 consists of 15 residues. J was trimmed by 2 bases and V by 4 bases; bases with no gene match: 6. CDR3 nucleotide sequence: TGTGCCAGCAGCTCAGGGACTATCGTCACAGATACGCAGTATTTT. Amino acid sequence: CASSSGTIVTDTQYF.

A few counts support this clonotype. CDR3 DNA sequence: TGTGCCAGCAGTGAATTTGGGGGTAGCTCCTACGAGCAGTACTTC. It is translated as CASSEFGGSSYEQYF. J is TRBJ2-7 and V is TRBV25-1; D tentatively reads TRBD1 or TRBD2 (5 bases each). Germline CDR1 reads MGHDK; CDR2 reads SYGVNS. The ends were cut back, 1 base at V and 0 bases at J, with 10 bases in the middle. The length of the CDR3 is 15 residues.

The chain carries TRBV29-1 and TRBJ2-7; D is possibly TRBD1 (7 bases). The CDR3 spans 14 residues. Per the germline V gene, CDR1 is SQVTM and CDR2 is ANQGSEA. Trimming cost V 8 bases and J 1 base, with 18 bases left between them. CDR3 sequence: CSTLGGGQSYEQYF. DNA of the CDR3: TGCAGCACCCTAGGAGGGGGCCAATCCTACGAGCAGTACTTC.

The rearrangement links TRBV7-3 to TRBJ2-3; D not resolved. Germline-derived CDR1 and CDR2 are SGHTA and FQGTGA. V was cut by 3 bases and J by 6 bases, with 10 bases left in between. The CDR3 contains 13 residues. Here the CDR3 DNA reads TGTGCCAGCAGCTTCAACCCCCAGGATACGCAGTATTTT. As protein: CASSFNPQDTQYF.

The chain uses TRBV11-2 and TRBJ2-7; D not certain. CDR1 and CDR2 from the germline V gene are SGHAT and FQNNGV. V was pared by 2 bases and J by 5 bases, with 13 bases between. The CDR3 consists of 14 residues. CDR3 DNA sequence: TGTGCCAGCAGCTTACAACCAGGTGCCCACGAGCAGTACTTC. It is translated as CASSLQPGAHEQYF. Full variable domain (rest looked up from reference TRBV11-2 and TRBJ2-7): EAGVAQSPRYKIIEKRQSVAFWCNPISGHATLYWYQQILGQGPKLLIQFQNNGVVDDSQLPKDRFSAERLKGVDSTLKIQPAKLEDSAVYLCASSLQPGAHEQYFGPGTRLTVT.

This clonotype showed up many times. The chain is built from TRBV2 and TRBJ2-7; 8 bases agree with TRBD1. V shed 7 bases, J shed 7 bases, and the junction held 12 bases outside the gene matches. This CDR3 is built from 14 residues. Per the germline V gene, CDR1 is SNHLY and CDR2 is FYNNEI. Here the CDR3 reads CASKAGTGPVEQYF. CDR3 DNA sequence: TGTGCCAGCAAAGCCGGGACAGGACCTGTGGAGCAGTACTTC.

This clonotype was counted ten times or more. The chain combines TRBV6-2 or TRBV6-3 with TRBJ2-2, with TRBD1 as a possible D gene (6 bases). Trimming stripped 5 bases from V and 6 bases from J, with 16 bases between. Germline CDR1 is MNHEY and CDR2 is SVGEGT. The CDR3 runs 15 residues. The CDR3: CASSTIQGISGELFF. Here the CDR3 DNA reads TGTGCCAGCAGTACGATACAGGGAATATCCGGGGAGCTGTTTTTT.

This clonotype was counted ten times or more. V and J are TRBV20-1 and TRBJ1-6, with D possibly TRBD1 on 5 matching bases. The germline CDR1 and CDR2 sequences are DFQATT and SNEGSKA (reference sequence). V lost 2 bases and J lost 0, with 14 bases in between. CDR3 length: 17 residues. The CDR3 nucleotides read TGCAGTGCTAGAAGCCTCCGACAGAGCTCCTATAATTCACCCCTCCACTTT. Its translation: CSARSLRQSSYNSPLHF.

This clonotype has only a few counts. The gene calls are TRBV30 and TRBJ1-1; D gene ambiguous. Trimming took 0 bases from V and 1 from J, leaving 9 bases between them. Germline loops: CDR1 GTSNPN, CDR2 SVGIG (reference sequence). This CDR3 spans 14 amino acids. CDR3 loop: CAWSVMRGNTEAFF. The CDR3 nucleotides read TGTGCCTGGAGTGTGATGCGAGGGAACACTGAAGCTTTCTTT.

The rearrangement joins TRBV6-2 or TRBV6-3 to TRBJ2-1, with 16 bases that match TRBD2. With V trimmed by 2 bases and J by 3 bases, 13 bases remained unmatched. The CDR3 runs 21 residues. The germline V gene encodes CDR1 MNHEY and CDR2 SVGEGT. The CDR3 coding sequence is TGTGCCAGCAGTTACCCGCCCCCGGGACTAGCGGGAGGGCCAGTCTACAATGAGCAGTTCTTC. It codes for CASSYPPPGLAGGPVYNEQFF.

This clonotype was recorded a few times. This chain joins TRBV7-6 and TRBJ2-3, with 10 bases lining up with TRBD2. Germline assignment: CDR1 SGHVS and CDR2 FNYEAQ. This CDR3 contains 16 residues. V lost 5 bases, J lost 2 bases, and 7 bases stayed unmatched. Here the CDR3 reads CASSRGSGGHTDTQYF. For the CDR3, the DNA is TGTGCCAGCAGCCGCGGTAGCGGGGGGCACACAGATACGCAGTATTTT.

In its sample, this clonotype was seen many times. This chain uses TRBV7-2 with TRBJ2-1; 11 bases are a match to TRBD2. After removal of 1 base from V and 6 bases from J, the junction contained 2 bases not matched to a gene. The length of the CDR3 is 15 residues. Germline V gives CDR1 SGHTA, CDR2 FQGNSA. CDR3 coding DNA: TGTGCCAGCAGCTTAGTAGGGACTAGCGGCAATGAGCAGTTCTTC. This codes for CASSLVGTSGNEQFF.

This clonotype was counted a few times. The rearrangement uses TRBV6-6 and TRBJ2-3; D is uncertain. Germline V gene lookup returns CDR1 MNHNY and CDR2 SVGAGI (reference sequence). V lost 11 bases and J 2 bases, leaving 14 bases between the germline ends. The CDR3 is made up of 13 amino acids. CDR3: CAGSQRSTDTQYF. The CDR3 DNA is TGTGCCGGTTCGCAACGGTCCACAGATACGCAGTATTTT.

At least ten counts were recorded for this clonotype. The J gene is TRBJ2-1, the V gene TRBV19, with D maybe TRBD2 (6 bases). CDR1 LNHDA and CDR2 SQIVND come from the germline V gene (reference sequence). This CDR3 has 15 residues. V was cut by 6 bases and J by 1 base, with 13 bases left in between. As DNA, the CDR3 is TGTGCCAGTAGCGATTCGGGAGTATCCTACAATGAGCAGTTCTTC. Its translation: CASSDSGVSYNEQFF.

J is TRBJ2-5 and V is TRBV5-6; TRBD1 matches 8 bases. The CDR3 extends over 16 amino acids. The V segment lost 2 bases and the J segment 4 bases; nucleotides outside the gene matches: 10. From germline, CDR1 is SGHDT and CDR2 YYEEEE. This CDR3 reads CASSFPRQGMVETQYF. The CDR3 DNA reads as TGTGCCAGCAGCTTCCCTAGACAGGGGATGGTAGAGACCCAGTACTTC. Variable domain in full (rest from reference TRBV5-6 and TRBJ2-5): DAGVTQSPTHLIKTRGQQVTLRCSPKSGHDTVSWYQQALGQGPQFIFQYYEEEERQRGNFPDRFSGHQFPNYSSELNVNALLLGDSALYLCASSFPRQGMVETQYFGPGTRLLVL.

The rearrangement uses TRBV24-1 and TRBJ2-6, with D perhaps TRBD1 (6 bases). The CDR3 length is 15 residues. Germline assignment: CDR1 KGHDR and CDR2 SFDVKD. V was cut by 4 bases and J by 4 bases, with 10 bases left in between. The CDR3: CATSDTGSGANVLTF. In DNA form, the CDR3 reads TGTGCCACCAGTGACACAGGGTCCGGGGCCAACGTCCTGACTTTC.

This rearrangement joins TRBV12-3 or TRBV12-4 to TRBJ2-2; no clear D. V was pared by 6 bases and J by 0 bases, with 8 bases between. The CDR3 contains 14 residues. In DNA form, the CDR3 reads TGTGCCAGCAGCCATAGCCCGAACACCGGGGAGCTGTTTTTT. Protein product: CASSHSPNTGELFF.

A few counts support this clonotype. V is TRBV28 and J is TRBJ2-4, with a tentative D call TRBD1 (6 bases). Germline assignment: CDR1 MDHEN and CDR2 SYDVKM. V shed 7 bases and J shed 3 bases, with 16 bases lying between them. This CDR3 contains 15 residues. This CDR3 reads CASTPPGHNKNIQYF. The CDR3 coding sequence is TGTGCCAGCACCCCACCGGGACACAACAAAAACATTCAGTACTTC.

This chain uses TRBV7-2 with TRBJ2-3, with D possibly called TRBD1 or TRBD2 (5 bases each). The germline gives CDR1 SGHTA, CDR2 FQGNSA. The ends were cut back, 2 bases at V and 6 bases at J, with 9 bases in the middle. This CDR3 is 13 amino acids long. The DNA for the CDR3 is TGTGCCAGCAGCTTAATTGGGGGTGATACGCAGTATTTT. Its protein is CASSLIGGDTQYF.

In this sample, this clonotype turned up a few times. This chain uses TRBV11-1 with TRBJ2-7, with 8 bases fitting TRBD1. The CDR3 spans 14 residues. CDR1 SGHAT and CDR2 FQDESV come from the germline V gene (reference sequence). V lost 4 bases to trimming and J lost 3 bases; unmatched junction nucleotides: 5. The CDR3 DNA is TGTGCCAGCAGCTCGGACAGGGAGAACTACGAGCAGTACTTC. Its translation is CASSSDRENYEQYF.

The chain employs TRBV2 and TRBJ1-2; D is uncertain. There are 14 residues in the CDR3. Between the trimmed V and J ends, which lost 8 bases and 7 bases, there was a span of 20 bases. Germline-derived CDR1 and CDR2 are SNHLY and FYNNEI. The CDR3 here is CASSKEEGSSGYTF. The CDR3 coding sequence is TGTGCCAGCTCCAAAGAAGAGGGATCTTCTGGCTACACCTTC.

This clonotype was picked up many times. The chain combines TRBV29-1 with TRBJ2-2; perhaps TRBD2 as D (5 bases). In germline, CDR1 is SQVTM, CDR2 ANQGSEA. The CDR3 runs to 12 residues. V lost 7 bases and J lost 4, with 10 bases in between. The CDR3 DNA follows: TGCAGCGCCCGCGGAGGCACCGGGGAGCTGTTTTTT. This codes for CSARGGTGELFF.

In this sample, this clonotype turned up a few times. CDR3 protein: CASSLPSGGADTQYF. CDR3 nucleotide sequence: TGTGCCAGCAGTTTACCAAGCGGGGGGGCAGATACGCAGTATTTT. The chain combines TRBV27 with TRBJ2-3, with 10 nucleotides matching TRBD2. This CDR3 comprises 15 residues. V trimming: 2 bases; J trimming: 4 bases; junction bases outside the gene matches: 3. Germline loops: CDR1 MNHEY, CDR2 SMNVEV (reference sequence).